This T cell receptor (beta chain) was observed in a study of control samples from healthy donors and cancer patients. The data were produced by immunoSEQ multiplex PCR, yet TCRdb's version contains in-frame clones alone and is incomplete. The sample yields tens of thousands of clones, approximately 84% seen once. The source of this sequence is a woman in her forties or fifties in good health. The sample taken for sequencing was blood.

CDR3 region: CASSELGNTGELFF. In DNA, the CDR3 is TGTGCCAGCAGCGAGTTAGGGAACACCGGGGAGCTGTTTTTT. V and J are TRBV9 and TRBJ2-2; the D is unclear. Germline V gene lookup returns CDR1 SGDLS and CDR2 YYNGEE. CDR3 size: 14 residues. V gave up 3 bases and J gave up 1 base, with 7 bases separating them.